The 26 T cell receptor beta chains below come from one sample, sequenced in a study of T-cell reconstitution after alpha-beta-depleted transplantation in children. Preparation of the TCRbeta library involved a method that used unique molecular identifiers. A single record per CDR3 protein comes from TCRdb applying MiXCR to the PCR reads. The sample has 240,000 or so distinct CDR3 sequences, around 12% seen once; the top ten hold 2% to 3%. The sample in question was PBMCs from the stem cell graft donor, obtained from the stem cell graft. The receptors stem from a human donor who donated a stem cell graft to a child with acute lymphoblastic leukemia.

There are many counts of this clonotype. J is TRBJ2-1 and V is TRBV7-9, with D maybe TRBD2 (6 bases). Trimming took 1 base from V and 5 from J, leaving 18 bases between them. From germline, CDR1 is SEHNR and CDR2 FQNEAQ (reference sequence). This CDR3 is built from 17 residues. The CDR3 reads CASSLEAGGVRHNEQFF. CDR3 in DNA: TGTGCCAGCAGCTTAGAAGCGGGCGGGGTACGCCACAATGAGCAGTTCTTC.

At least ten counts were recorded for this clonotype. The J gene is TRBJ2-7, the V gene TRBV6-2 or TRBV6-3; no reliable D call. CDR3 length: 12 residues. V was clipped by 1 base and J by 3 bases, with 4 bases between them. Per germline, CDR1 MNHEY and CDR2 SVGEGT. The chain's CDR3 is CASSYYFYEQYF. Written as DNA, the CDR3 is TGTGCCAGCAGTTACTACTTCTACGAGCAGTACTTC.

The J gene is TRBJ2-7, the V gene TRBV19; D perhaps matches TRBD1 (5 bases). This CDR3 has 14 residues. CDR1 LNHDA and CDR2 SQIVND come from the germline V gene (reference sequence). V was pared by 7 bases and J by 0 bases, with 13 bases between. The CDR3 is CASKTTAGSYEQYF. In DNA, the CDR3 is TGTGCCAGTAAAACGACAGCTGGCTCCTACGAGCAGTACTTC.

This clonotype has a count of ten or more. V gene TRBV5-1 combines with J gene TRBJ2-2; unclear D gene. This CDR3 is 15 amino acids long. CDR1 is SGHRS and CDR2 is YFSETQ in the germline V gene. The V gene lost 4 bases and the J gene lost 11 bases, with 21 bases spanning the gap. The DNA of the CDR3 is TGCGCCAGCAGCGAGGACGGCGCGCTTCCTCCTGAGCTGTTTTTT. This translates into CASSEDGALPPELFF. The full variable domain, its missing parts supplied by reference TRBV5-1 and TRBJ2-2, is KAGVTQTPRYLIKTRGQQVTLSCSPISGHRSVSWYQQTPGQGLQFLFEYFSETQRNKGNFPGRFSGRQFSNSRSEMNVSTLELGDSALYLCASSEDGALPPELFFGEGSRLTVL.

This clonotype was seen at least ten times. CDR3 nucleotides: TGTGCCAGCAGTTTACAGGGGGTCTACTACAATGAGCAGTTCTTC. This encodes CASSLQGVYYNEQFF. The chain joins TRBV12-3 or TRBV12-4 to TRBJ2-1, with 7 positions matching TRBD1. The CDR3 contains 15 residues. Trimming removed 2 bases from V and 3 bases from J; junction bases left unmatched: 4.

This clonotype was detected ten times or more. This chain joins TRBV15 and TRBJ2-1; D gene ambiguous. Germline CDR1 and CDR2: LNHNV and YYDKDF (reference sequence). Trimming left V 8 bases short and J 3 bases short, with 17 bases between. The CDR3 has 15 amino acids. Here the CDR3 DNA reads TGTGCCACCGGTTTCCCCGGTTCAGGCTACAATGAGCAGTTCTTC. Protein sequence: CATGFPGSGYNEQFF.

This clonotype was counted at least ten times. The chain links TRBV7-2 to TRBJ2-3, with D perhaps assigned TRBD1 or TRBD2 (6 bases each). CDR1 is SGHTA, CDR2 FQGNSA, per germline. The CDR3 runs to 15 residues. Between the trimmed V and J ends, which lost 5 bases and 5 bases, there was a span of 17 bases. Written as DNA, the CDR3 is TGTGCCAGCAGCCCAGGGGACTCCCCAGAAGATACGCAGTATTTT. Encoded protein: CASSPGDSPEDTQYF.

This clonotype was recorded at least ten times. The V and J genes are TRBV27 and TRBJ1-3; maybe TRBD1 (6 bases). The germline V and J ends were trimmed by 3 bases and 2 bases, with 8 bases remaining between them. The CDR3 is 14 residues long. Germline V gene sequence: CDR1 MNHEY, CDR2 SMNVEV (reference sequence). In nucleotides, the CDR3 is TGTGCCAGCAGTTTTCCAGGGGCTGGAAACACCATATATTTT. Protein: CASSFPGAGNTIYF.

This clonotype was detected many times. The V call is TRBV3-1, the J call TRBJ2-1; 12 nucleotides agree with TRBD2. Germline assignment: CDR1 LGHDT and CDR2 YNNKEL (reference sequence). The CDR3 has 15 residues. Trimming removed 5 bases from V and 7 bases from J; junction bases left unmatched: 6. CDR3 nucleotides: TGTGCCAGCAGCGCCCTAGCGGGAGGGAGGAATGAGCAGTTCTTC. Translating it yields CASSALAGGRNEQFF.

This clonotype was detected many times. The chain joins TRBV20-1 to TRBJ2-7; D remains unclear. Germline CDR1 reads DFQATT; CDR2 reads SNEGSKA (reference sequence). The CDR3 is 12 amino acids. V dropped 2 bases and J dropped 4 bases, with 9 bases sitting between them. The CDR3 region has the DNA TGCAGTGCTAGACGTTCGCCTTACGAGCAGTACTTC. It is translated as CSARRSPYEQYF.

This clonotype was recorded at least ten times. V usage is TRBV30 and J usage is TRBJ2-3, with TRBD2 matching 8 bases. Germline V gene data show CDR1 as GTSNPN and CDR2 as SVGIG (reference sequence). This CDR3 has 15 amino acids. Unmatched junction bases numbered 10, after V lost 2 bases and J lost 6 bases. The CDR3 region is CAWSLLAGSSDTQYF. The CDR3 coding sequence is TGTGCCTGGAGTCTTTTAGCGGGAAGCTCGGATACGCAGTATTTT.

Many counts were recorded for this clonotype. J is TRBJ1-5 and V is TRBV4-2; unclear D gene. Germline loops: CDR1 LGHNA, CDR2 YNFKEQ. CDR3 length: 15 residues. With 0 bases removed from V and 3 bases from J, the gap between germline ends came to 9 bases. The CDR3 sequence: CASSQDGQFNQPQHF. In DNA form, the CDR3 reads TGTGCCAGCAGCCAAGATGGCCAGTTCAATCAGCCCCAGCATTTT.

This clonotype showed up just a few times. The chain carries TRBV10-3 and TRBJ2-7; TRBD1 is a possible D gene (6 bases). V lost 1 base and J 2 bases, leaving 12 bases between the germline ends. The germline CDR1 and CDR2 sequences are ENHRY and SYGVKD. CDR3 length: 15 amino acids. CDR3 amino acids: CAISELNRETYEQYF. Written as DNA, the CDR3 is TGTGCCATCAGTGAGTTGAACAGGGAAACCTACGAGCAGTACTTC.

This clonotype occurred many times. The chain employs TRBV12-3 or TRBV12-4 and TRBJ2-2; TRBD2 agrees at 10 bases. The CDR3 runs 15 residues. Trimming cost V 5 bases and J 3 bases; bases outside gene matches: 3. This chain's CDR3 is CASSRTSGYTGELFF. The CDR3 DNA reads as TGTGCCAGCAGTCGGACTAGCGGCTACACCGGGGAGCTGTTTTTT.

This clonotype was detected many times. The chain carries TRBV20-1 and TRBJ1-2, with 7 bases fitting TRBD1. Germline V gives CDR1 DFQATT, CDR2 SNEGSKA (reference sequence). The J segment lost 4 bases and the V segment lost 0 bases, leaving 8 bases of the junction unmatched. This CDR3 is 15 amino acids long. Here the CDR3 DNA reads TGCAGTGCTAGAGATCTCAGGGGGGTCGTCTATGGCTACACCTTC. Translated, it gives CSARDLRGVVYGYTF.

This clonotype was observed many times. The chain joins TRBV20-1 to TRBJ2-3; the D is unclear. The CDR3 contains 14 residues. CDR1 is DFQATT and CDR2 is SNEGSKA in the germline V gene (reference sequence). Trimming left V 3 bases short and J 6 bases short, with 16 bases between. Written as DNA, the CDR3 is TGCAGTGCTAGGGGCGGTTCTCAAGGGGATACGCAGTATTTT. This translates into CSARGGSQGDTQYF.

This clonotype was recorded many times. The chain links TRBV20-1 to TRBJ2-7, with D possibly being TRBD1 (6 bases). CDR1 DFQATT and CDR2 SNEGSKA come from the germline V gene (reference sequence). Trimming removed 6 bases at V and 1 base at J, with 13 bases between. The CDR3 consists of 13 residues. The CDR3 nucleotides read TGCAGTGCCTACAGGGTGGGGTCCTACGAGCAGTACTTC. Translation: CSAYRVGSYEQYF.

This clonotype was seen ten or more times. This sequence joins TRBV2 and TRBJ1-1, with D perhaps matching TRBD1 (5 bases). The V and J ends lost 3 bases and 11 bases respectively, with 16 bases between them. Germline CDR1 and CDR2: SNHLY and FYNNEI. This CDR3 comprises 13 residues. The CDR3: CASSDQRGPFAFF. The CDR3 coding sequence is TGTGCCAGCAGTGATCAGAGGGGTCCGTTTGCTTTCTTT. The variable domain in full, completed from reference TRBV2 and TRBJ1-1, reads EPEVTQTPSHQVTQMGQEVILRCVPISNHLYFYWYRQILGQKVEFLVSFYNNEISEKSEIFDDQFSVERPDGSNFTLKIRSTKLEDSAMYFCASSDQRGPFAFFGQGTRLTVV.

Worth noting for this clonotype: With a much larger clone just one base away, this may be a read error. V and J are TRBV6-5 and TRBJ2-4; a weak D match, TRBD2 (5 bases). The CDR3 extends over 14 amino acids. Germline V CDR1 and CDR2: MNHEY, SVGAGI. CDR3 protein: CSSSSSYTKNIQYF. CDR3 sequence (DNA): TGTTCCAGCAGTTCTAGCTACACCAAAAACATTCAGTACTTC.

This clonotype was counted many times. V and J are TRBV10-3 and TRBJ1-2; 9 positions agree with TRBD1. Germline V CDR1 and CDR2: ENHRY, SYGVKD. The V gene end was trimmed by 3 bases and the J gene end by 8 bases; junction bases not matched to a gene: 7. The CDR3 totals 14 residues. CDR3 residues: CAISERRQGDGYTF. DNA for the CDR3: TGTGCCATCAGTGAAAGGCGACAGGGGGACGGCTACACCTTC.

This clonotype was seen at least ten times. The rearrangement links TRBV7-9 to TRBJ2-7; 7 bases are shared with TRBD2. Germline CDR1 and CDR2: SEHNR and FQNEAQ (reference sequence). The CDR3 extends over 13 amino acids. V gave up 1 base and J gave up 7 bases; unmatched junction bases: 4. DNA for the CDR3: TGTGCCAGCAGCTTAGTCCAGGGAGGGGAGCAGTACTTC. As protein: CASSLVQGGEQYF.

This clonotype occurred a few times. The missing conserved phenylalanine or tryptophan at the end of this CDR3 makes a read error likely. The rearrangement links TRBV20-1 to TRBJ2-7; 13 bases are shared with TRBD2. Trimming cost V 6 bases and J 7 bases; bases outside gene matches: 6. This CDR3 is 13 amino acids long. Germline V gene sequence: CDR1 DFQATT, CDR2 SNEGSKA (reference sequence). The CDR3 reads CSARTSGGTEQYL. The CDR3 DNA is TGCAGTGCCCGGACTAGCGGGGGTACGGAGCAGTACCTC.

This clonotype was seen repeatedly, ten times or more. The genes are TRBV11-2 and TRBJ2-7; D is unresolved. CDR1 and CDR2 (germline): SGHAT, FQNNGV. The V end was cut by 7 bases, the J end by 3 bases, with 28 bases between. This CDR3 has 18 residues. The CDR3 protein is CASTVRIASRGANYEQYF. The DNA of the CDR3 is TGTGCCAGCACCGTTCGAATCGCGTCTCGCGGAGCCAACTACGAGCAGTACTTC.

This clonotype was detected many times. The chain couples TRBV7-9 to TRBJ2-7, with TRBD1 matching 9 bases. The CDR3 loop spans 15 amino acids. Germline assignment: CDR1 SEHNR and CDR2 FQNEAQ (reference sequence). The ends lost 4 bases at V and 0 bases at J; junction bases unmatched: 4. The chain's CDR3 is CASSSRDRDSYEQYF. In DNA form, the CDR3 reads TGTGCCAGCAGCTCCCGGGACAGGGACTCCTACGAGCAGTACTTC. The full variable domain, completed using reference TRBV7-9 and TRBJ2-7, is DTGVSQNPRHKITKRGQNVTFRCDPISEHNRLYWYRQTLGQGPEFLTYFQNEAQLEKSRLLSDRFSAERPKGSFSTLEIQRTEQGDSAMYLCASSSRDRDSYEQYFGPGTRLTVT.

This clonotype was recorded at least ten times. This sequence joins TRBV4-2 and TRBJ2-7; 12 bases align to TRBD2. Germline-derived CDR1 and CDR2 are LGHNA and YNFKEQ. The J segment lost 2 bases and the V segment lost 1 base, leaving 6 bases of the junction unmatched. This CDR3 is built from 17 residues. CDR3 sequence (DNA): TGTGCCAGCAGCCAAGGACTAGCGGGAGCACTAACCTACGAGCAGTACTTC. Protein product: CASSQGLAGALTYEQYF.

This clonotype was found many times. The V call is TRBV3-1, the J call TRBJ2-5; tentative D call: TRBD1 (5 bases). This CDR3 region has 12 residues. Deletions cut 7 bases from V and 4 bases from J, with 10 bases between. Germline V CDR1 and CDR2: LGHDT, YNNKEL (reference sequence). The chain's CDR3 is CASMDNSETQYF. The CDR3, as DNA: TGTGCCAGCATGGACAATTCAGAGACCCAGTACTTC.